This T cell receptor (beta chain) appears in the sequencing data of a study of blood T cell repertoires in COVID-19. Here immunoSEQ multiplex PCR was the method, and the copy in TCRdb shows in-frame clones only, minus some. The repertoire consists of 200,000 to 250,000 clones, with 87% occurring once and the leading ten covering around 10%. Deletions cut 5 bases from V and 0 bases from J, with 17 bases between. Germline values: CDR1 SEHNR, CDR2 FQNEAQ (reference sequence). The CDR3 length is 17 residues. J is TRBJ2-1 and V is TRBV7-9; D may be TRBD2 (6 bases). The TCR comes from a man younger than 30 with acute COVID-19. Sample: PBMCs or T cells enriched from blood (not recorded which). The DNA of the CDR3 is TGTGCCAGCAGCCGTAGCGGTCTTTTTAGCTCCTACAATGAGCAGTTCTTC. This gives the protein CASSRSGLFSSYNEQFF.